The clone carrying this TCR beta chain has only one observation. These data come from a study of T cell changes during pregnancy in multiple sclerosis. Assay: immunoSEQ multiplex PCR; the TCRdb copy retains only in-frame clones and omits some. The sample lists about 69,000 clones, about 88% occurring once. The source is a female donor with multiple sclerosis, enrolled in a pregnancy study. Specimen: peripheral blood, collected before pregnancy.

CDR3 in DNA: TGTGCCATCAGTATGACAGGGTTCCCTAACTATGGCTACACCTTC. Translation gives CAISMTGFPNYGYTF. The chain couples TRBV10-3 to TRBJ1-2; 7 nucleotides line up with TRBD1. The CDR3 has 15 residues. With V trimmed by 5 bases and J by 0 bases, 6 bases remained unmatched. Germline loops: CDR1 ENHRY, CDR2 SYGVKD.